These 19 T cell receptor beta chains share one sample of origin, sequenced in a study of CD4 T cells in relation to SARS-CoV-2 and coronaviruses. No antigen is known for these receptors. Sequenced by immunoSEQ multiplex PCR; TCRdb stores in-frame clones only, minus some. Of some 28,000 clones in the sample, 74% are singletons; the top ten hold around 25%. CD4+ T cells from unexposed donors were obtained before the COVID-19 pandemic (2011-2018). After about ten days of culture, CD4+ T cells were isolated. Sequencing used CD4+ T cells from PBMCs, cultured in vitro. The receptors originated from a human donor in good health.

The V gene is TRBV7-3, the J gene TRBJ2-1; D remains ambiguous. Germline V lookup: CDR1 SGHTA, CDR2 FQGTGA. The CDR3 has 19 residues. V lost 5 bases and J 3 bases, leaving 26 bases between the germline ends. CDR3 sequence reads: CASSRTKNPTGRDYNEQFF. DNA for the CDR3: TGTGCCAGCAGCCGAACTAAAAACCCGACGGGTCGTGACTACAATGAGCAGTTCTTC.

V is TRBV7-9 and J is TRBJ2-1; 7 bases are a match to TRBD2. The trim removed 0 bases at V and 2 bases at J, leaving 4 bases unmatched. This CDR3 is built from 16 residues. CDR1 and CDR2 (germline): SEHNR, FQNEAQ (reference sequence). As DNA, the CDR3 is TGTGCCAGCAGCTTAGCTTTGGCGGGGGCCTACAATGAGCAGTTCTTC. Amino acid sequence: CASSLALAGAYNEQFF.

This clone was seen once. The J gene is TRBJ1-6, the V gene TRBV5-6; 8 positions match TRBD1. V lost 4 bases and J lost 4; bases outside the gene matches: 13. Germline V gene data show CDR1 as SGHDT and CDR2 as YYEEEE. This CDR3 contains 18 residues. This CDR3 is CASSLTASGGDYNSPLHF. CDR3 DNA sequence: TGTGCCAGCAGCCTGACTGCCTCAGGGGGCGATTATAATTCACCCCTCCACTTT.

The V and J genes are TRBV6-5 and TRBJ2-2; unclear D gene. V lost 7 bases to trimming and J lost 5 bases, with 14 bases between them. Germline values: CDR1 MNHEY, CDR2 SVGAGI. The CDR3 totals 14 residues. The CDR3 sequence is CASKEAWGTGELFF. CDR3 DNA sequence: TGTGCCAGCAAAGAGGCCTGGGGAACCGGGGAGCTGTTTTTT.

This clone was found a few times. The chain has TRBV2 and TRBJ1-1; D uncertain. Germline CDR1 SNHLY, CDR2 FYNNEI. V lost 4 bases to trimming and J lost 1 base, with 7 bases between them. The length of the CDR3 is 13 residues. In DNA form, the CDR3 reads TGTGCCAGCAGTGCGGAGGAGAACACTGAAGCTTTCTTT. Its protein is CASSAEENTEAFF.

The chain is built from TRBV10-2 and TRBJ1-2; possible D gene TRBD1, 5 bases. Trimming removed 2 bases from V and 4 bases from J, with 14 bases in between. The germline V gene has CDR1 WSHSY and CDR2 SAAADI. The CDR3 is 15 amino acids. The CDR3 sequence: CASSEEGRGIYGYTF. As DNA, the CDR3 is TGCGCCAGCAGTGAGGAGGGGCGGGGGATCTATGGCTACACCTTC.

The V and J genes are TRBV7-2 and TRBJ2-2; possible D gene TRBD2, 7 bases. There are 14 residues in the CDR3. The germline V and J ends were trimmed by 0 bases and 7 bases, with 9 bases remaining between them. The germline V gene has CDR1 SGHTA and CDR2 FQGNSA. CDR3 sequence (DNA): TGTGCCAGCAGCTTAGCGAGGGGGGGCGGGGAGCTGTTTTTT. Its protein is CASSLARGGGELFF.

The chain couples TRBV7-9 to TRBJ1-6, with 7 positions matching TRBD1. Germline V CDR1 and CDR2: SEHNR, FQNEAQ (reference sequence). The CDR3 length is 14 residues. V was pared by 5 bases and J by 7 bases, with 5 bases of the junction left unmatched. For the CDR3, the DNA is TGTGCCAGCAGCCTAGGACAGGACAATTCACCCCTCCACTTT. This gives the protein CASSLGQDNSPLHF. The entire variable domain, with the rest obtained from reference TRBV7-9 and TRBJ1-6, is as follows: DTGVSQNPRHKITKRGQNVTFRCDPISEHNRLYWYRQTLGQGPEFLTYFQNEAQLEKSRLLSDRFSAERPKGSFSTLEIQRTEQGDSAMYLCASSLGQDNSPLHFGNGTRLTVT.

This chain links TRBV6-5 with TRBJ2-3; 7 nucleotides match TRBD2. V lost 6 bases and J lost 2; bases outside the gene matches: 5. Germline CDR1 MNHEY, CDR2 SVGAGI. The CDR3 sequence is 14 residues long. CDR3 residues: CASSWTRLTDTQYF. CDR3 coding DNA: TGTGCCAGCAGCTGGACTAGGCTCACAGATACGCAGTATTTT.

This rearrangement joins TRBV4-3 to TRBJ1-4; D not resolved. Trimming stripped 0 bases from V and 6 bases from J, with 8 bases between. The CDR3 has 14 amino acids. Germline lookup yields CDR1 LGHNA and CDR2 YSLEER. CDR3 region: CASSQDPRDEKLFF. The DNA for the CDR3 is TGCGCCAGCAGCCAAGATCCCAGAGATGAAAAACTGTTTTTT.

The chain has TRBV12-3 or TRBV12-4 and TRBJ1-2, with D possibly being TRBD1 (6 bases). Trimming stripped 7 bases from V and 7 bases from J, with 16 bases between. This CDR3 spans 13 amino acids. The CDR3 reads CASKRDTGLGYTF. In DNA, the CDR3 is TGTGCCAGCAAACGTGACACAGGGCTTGGCTACACCTTC.

In DNA, the CDR3 is TGTGCCAGCAGCCAAGGAGGGGGCCCGACAGATACGCAGTATTTT. Encoded protein: CASSQGGGPTDTQYF. This chain links TRBV3-1 (or the pseudogene TRBV3-2) with TRBJ2-3; 7 nucleotides agree with TRBD1. V shed 1 base, J shed 3 bases, and the junction held 4 bases outside the gene matches. CDR3 length: 15 amino acids. Germline V gene sequence: CDR1 LGHDT, CDR2 YNNKEL (reference sequence).

This clone was counted once. The chain recombines TRBV7-2 with TRBJ1-2; 8 bases are a match to TRBD1. The ends lost 5 bases at V and 2 bases at J; junction bases unmatched: 4. The CDR3 sequence is 14 residues long. In germline, CDR1 is SGHTA, CDR2 FQGNSA. CDR3 amino acids: CASSVDRGNYGYTF. The CDR3 region has the DNA TGTGCCAGCAGCGTCGACAGGGGAAACTATGGCTACACCTTC. The whole variable domain, filled in from reference TRBV7-2 and TRBJ1-2, reads GAGVSQSPSNKVTEKGKDVELRCDPISGHTALYWYRQSLGQGLEFLIYFQGNSAPDKSGLPSDRFSAERTGGSVSTLTIQRTQQEDSAVYLCASSVDRGNYGYTFGSGTRLTVV.

The chain joins TRBV7-2 to TRBJ1-1, with a tentative D call TRBD1 (6 bases). Germline CDR1 SGHTA, CDR2 FQGNSA. The V gene lost 5 bases and the J gene lost 0 bases, with 10 bases spanning the gap. The length of the CDR3 is 14 residues. CDR3 DNA: TGTGCCAGCAGCATAGGACAGCTGAACACTGAAGCTTTCTTT. It is translated as CASSIGQLNTEAFF.

The CDR3 sequence is CASNRLAASYEQYF. As DNA, the CDR3 is TGTGCCAGCAACAGACTAGCGGCCTCCTACGAGCAGTACTTC. The gene calls are TRBV6-5 and TRBJ2-7; 9 nucleotides line up with TRBD2. This CDR3 has 14 residues. Germline CDR1 reads MNHEY; CDR2 reads SVGAGI. The ends lost 7 bases at V and 0 bases at J; junction bases unmatched: 4.

This sequence joins TRBV7-3 and TRBJ2-1, with D unclear. The CDR3 spans 13 residues. From germline, CDR1 is SGHTA and CDR2 FQGTGA. Trimming left V 2 bases short and J 10 bases short, with 12 bases between. CDR3 in DNA: TGTGCCAGCAGCTTATCCGGAGTGGGGGAGCAGTTCTTC. Translating it yields CASSLSGVGEQFF.

The chain is built from TRBV7-2 and TRBJ1-2; D unclear. V lost 5 bases to trimming and J lost 2 bases, with 15 bases between them. The V gene's germline CDR1 is SGHTA and CDR2 FQGNSA. The CDR3 totals 15 residues. CDR3: CASSDFVEGNYGYTF. CDR3 DNA sequence: TGTGCCAGCAGCGACTTTGTTGAAGGGAACTATGGCTACACCTTC.

This clone was seen just once. This chain links TRBV5-1 with TRBJ2-2, with TRBD1 matching over 8 bases. The V gene's germline CDR1 is SGHRS and CDR2 YFSETQ. CDR3 size: 16 residues. Trimming cost V 4 bases and J 5 bases; bases outside gene matches: 10. The CDR3 is CASSPPRTGFTGELFF. The CDR3 nucleotides are TGCGCCAGCAGCCCGCCACGGACAGGGTTTACCGGGGAGCTGTTTTTT.

Only a few counts were recorded for this clone. The gene calls are TRBV3-1 (or the pseudogene TRBV3-2) and TRBJ2-1, with D perhaps matching TRBD2 (5 bases). The germline CDR1 and CDR2 sequences are LGHDT and YNNKEL (reference sequence). V lost 8 bases and J lost 0, with 8 bases in between. CDR3 length: 13 amino acids. The CDR3 spells CASARGSYNEQFF. In nucleotides, the CDR3 is TGTGCCAGCGCCCGGGGCTCCTACAATGAGCAGTTCTTC.